This TCR beta chain was profiled in a study of OX40 agonist ivuxolimab in advanced cancers. Study context: Patients receiving dose escalation had hepatocellular carcinoma, melanoma, renal cell or head and neck cancer. Checkpoint inhibitors had been given previously to approximately 41% of patients. General study results and limits: Relative to CD4+ cells, CD8+ T cells on average had more expanded clones. In the expanded peripheral T cells, antigen specificity was never determined.

CDR3 size: 15 residues. Germline lookup yields CDR1 MNHNY and CDR2 SVGAGI (reference sequence). V lost 5 bases, J lost 7 bases, and 10 bases stayed unmatched. This clone was seen more than once but under ten times. Antigen unknown. The protocol was immunoSEQ multiplex PCR, while the TCRdb copy is restricted to in-frame clones and leaves out a portion. The sample comprises some 60,000 clones, roughly 87% of which are singletons, and 16% rests with the top ten. The chain is built from TRBV6-6 and TRBJ2-1; 8 nucleotides line up with TRBD1. This clonotype was obtained from an adult with an advanced solid tumor such as melanoma, head and neck, liver or kidney cancer. Source: CD4+ or CD8+ T cells sorted from blood, taken in a trial of the OX40 agonist ivuxolimab. The CDR3 is CASSRQGRTGNEQFF. CDR3 DNA: TGTGCCAGCAGTCGACAGGGGAGGACCGGGAATGAGCAGTTCTTC.